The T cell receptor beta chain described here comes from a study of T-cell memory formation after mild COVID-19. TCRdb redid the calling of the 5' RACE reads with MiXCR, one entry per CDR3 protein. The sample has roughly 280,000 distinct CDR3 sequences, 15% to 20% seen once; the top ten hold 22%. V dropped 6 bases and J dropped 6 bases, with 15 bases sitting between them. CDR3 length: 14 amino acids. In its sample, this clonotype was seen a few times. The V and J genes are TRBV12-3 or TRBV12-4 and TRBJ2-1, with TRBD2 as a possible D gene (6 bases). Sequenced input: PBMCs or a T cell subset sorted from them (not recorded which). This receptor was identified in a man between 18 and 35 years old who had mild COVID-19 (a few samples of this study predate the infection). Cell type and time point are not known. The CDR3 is CASSQTSGGNEQFF. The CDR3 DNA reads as TGTGCCAGCAGCCAGACTAGTGGCGGCAATGAGCAGTTCTTC.